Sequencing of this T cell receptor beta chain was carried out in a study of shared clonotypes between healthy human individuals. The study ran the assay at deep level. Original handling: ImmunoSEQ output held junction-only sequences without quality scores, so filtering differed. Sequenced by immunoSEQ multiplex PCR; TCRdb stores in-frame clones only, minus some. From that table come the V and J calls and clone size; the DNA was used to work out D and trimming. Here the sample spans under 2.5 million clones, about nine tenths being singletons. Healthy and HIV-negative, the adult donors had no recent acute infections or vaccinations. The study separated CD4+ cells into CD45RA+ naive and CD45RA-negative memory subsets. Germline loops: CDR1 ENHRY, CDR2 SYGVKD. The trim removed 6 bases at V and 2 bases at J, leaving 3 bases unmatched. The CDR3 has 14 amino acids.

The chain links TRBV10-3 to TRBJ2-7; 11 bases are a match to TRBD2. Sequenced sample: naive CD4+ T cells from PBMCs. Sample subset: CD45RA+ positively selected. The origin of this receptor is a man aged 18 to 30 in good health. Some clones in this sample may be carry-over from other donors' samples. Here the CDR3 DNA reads TGTGCCATCAGCGCTAGCGGGGGGACCTACGAGCAGTACTTC. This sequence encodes CAISASGGTYEQYF.